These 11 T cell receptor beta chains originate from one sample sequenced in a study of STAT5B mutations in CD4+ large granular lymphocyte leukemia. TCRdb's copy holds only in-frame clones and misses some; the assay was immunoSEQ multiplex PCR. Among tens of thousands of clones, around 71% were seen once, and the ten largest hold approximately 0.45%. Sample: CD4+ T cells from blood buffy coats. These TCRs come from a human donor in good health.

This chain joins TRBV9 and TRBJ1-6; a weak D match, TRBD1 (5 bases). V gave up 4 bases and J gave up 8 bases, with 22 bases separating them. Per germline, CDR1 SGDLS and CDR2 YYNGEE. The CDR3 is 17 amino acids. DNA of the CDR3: TGTGCCAGCAGCCCCCGGGAGGGGATGAATGGGGATTCACCCCTCCACTTT. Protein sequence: CASSPREGMNGDSPLHF.

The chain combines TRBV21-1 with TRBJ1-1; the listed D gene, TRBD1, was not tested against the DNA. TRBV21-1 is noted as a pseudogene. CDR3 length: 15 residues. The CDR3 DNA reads TGTGCCAGCAGCAAAGAGGGGACAGCAGACTCTGAAGCTTTCTTT. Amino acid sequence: CASSKEGTADSEAFF.

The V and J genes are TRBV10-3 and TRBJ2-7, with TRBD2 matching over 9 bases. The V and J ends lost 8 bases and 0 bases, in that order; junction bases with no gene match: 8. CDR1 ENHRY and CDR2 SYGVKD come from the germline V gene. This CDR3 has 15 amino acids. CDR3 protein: CAIHGSGGDSYEQYF. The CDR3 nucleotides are TGTGCCATCCACGGTAGCGGGGGAGACTCCTACGAGCAGTACTTC.

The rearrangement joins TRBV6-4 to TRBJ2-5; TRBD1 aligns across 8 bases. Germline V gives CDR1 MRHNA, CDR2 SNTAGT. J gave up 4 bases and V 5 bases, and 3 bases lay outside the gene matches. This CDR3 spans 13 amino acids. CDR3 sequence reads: CASSIDRGETQYF. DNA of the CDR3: TGTGCCAGCAGTATAGACAGGGGAGAGACCCAGTACTTC.

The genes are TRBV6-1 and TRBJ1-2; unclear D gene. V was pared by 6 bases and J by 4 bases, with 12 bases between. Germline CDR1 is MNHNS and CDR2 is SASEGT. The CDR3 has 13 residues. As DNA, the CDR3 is TGTGCCAGCAGACGAGAATTTTCCTATGGCTACACCTTC. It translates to CASRREFSYGYTF.

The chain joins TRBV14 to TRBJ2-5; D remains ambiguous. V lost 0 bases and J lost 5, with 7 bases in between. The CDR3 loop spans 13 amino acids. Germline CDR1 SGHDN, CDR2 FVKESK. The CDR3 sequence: CASSQELLETQYF. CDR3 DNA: TGTGCCAGCAGCCAAGAATTATTGGAGACCCAGTACTTC.

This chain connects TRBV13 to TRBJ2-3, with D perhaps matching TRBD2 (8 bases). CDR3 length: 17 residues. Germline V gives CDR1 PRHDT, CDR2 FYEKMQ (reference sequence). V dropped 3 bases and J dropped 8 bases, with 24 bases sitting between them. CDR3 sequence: CASSFRGGTEKRSTQYF. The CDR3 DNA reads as TGTGCCAGCAGCTTCCGGGGGGGGACAGAGAAACGTAGTACGCAGTATTTT.

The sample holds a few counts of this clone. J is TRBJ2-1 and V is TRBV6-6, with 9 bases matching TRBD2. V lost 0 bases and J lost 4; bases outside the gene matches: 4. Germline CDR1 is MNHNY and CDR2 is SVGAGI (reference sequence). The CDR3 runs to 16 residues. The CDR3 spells CASSYSTAGGYNEQFF. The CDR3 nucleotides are TGTGCCAGCAGTTACTCGACAGCGGGGGGTTACAATGAGCAGTTCTTC.

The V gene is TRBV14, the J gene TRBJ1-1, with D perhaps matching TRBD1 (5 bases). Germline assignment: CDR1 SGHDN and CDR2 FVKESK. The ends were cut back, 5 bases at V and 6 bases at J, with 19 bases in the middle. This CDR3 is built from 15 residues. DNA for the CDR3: TGTGCCAGCAGCTCCCGGGGGGTAAAAGGGGCTGAAGCTTTCTTT. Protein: CASSSRGVKGAEAFF.

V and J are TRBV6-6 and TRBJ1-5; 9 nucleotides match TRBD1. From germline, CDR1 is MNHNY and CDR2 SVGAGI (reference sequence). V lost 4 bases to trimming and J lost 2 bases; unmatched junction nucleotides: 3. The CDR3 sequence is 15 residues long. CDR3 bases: TGTGCCAGCAGTTCCCGGGACAGGGGCAATCAGCCCCAGCATTTT. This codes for CASSSRDRGNQPQHF.

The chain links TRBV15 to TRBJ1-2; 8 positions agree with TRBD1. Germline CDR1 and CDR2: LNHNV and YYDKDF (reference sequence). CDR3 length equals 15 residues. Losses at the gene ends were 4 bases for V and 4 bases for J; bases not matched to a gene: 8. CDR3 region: CATSKITDRVYGYTF. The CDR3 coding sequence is TGTGCCACCAGCAAAATAACGGACAGGGTCTATGGCTACACCTTC.